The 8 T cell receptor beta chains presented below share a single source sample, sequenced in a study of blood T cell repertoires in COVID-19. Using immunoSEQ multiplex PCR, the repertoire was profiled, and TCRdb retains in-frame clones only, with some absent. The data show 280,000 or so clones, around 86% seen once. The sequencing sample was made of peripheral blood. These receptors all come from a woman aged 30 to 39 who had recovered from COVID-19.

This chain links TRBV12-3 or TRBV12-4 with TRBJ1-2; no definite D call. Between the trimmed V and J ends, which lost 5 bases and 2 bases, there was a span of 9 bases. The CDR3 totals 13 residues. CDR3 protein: CASSVSVNYGYTF. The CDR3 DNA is TGTGCCAGCAGTGTGTCGGTGAACTATGGCTACACCTTC.

CDR3 in amino acids: CASSLRGAPAGELFF. In DNA, the CDR3 is TGTGCCAGCAGTTTACGGGGGGCGCCTGCCGGGGAGCTGTTTTTT. The chain couples TRBV28 to TRBJ2-2, with a weak D call TRBD2 (7 bases). The CDR3 sequence is 15 residues long. CDR1 MDHEN and CDR2 SYDVKM come from the germline V gene. The V end lost 2 bases, the J end lost 6 bases, and 13 bases lay between the germline ends. Based on the CDR3 plus reference TRBV28 and TRBJ2-2, the full variable domain is DVKVTQSSRYLVKRTGEKVFLECVQDMDHENMFWYRQDPGLGLRLIYFSYDVKMKEKGDIPEGYSVSREKKERFSLILESASTNQTSMYLCASSLRGAPAGELFFGEGSRLTVL.

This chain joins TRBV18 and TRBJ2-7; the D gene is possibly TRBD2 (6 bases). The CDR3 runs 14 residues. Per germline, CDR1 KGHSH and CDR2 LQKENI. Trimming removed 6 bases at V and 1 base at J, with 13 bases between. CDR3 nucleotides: TGTGCCAGCTCCTTCGACGGGGGATCCTACGAGCAGTACTTC. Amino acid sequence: CASSFDGGSYEQYF.

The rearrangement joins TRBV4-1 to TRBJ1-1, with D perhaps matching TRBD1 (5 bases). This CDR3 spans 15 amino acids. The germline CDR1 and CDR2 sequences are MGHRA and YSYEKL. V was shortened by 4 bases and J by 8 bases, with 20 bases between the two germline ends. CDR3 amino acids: CASSPRTRDGGEAFF. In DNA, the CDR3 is TGCGCCAGCAGCCCAAGGACTCGGGACGGGGGGGAAGCTTTCTTT.

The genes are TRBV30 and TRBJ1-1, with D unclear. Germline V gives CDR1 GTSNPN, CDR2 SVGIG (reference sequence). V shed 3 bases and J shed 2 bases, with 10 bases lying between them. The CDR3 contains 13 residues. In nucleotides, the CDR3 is TGTGCCTGGAGCTTCCGGGGTAACACTGAAGCTTTCTTT. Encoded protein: CAWSFRGNTEAFF.

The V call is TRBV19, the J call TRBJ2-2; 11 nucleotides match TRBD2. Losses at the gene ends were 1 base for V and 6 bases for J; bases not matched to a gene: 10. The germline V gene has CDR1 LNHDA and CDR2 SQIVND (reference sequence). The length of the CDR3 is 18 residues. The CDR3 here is CASSIAPSTSGRPGELFF. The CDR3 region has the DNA TGTGCCAGTAGTATAGCTCCTTCAACTAGCGGGAGACCCGGGGAGCTGTTTTTT.

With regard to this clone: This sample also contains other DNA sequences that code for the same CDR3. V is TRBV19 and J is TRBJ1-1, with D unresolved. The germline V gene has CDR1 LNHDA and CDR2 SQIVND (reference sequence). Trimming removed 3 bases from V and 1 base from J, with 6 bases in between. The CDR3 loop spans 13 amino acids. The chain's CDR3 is CASSISGNTEAFF. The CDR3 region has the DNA TGTGCCAGTAGTATCTCGGGGAACACTGAAGCTTTCTTT.

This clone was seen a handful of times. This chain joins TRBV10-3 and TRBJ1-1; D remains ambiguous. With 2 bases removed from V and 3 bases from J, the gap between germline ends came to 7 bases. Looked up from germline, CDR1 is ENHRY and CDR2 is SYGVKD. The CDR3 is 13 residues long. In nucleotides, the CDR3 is TGTGCCATCAGTGAGGAGTCCCACACTGAAGCTTTCTTT. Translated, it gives CAISEESHTEAFF.